This TCR beta chain stems from a study of early T cells in non-severe SARS-CoV-2 infection. Across the whole study: Unpaired chains resulted from sequencing bulk RNA of unsorted whole blood.

Germline assignment: CDR1 SNHLY and CDR2 FYNNEI. The germline V and J ends were trimmed by 0 bases and 10 bases, with 9 bases remaining between them. This CDR3 comprises 12 residues. Points on this clonotype: As yet, its antigen is unknown.

Study-level results: VDJdb matching, biased toward anti-spike CD8 responses, missed private and CD4 specificities.

Individual cDNA molecules were tagged with unique molecular identifiers, the study reported. TCRdb ran MiXCR on the 5' RACE reads and lists one entry per CDR3 protein. Of under 80,000 distinct CDR3 sequences in the sample, around 13% were seen once. V is TRBV2 and J is TRBJ1-2; D is ambiguous. The source material was whole blood. This sequence was found in an adult who was a healthcare worker with PCR-confirmed SARS-CoV-2 infection or an uninfected control (not recorded which). The CDR3 is CASSEAGRIYTF. The CDR3, as DNA: TGTGCCAGCAGTGAAGCGGGCCGGATCTACACCTTC.